Each of the 17 T cell receptor beta chains below was sequenced from the same sample in a study of T cell responses to AZD1222 COVID-19 vaccine. Clones were sequenced by immunoSEQ multiplex PCR, and TCRdb holds only the in-frame ones, with some missing. The table shows 90,000 to 100,000 clones, with over 75% occurring only once. Sequenced here: peripheral blood, sampled 28 days after the second AZD1222 dose. Receptors were obtained from an adult who received the AZD1222 COVID-19 vaccine.

This clone appeared a single time. The chain recombines TRBV3-1 (or the pseudogene TRBV3-2) with TRBJ1-2, with 8 bases lining up with TRBD1. The CDR3 is 15 amino acids. CDR1 is LGHDT and CDR2 is YNNKEL in the germline V gene (reference sequence). J gave up 6 bases and V 0 bases, and 6 bases lay outside the gene matches. CDR3 bases: TGTGCCAGCAGCCAAGATTCTCAGGGGGCTAATGGCTACACCTTC. Its protein product is CASSQDSQGANGYTF.

The V and J genes are TRBV7-2 and TRBJ2-1; TRBD2 matches 7 bases. Trimming took 3 bases from V and 4 from J; bases not matched to a gene: 6. CDR1 and CDR2 from the germline V gene are SGHTA and FQGNSA. The CDR3 loop spans 15 amino acids. The CDR3 DNA reads as TGTGCCAGCAGCTTGGGGGGGGGTCGTTACAATGAGCAGTTCTTC. It yields the protein CASSLGGGRYNEQFF.

The chain combines TRBV19 with TRBJ2-2, with D maybe TRBD1 (5 bases). CDR1 and CDR2 from the germline V gene are LNHDA and SQIVND (reference sequence). The length of the CDR3 is 16 residues. V was cut by 5 bases and J by 2 bases, with 15 bases left in between. The CDR3 reads CASSPQAGRNTGELFF. The CDR3 DNA reads TGTGCCAGTAGTCCGCAAGCAGGGCGCAACACCGGGGAGCTGTTTTTT.

V and J are TRBV5-1 and TRBJ1-2, with TRBD1 matching 8 bases. Trimming cost V 0 bases and J 5 bases; bases outside gene matches: 9. The CDR3 consists of 16 residues. The germline CDR1 and CDR2 sequences are SGHRS and YFSETQ. CDR3 protein: CASSLGAGQGYYGYTF. The CDR3 nucleotides read TGCGCCAGCAGCTTGGGGGCTGGACAGGGTTATTATGGCTACACCTTC.

The chain combines TRBV5-4 with TRBJ2-5; 10 bases align to TRBD2. This CDR3 contains 16 residues. V was clipped by 4 bases and J by 5 bases; unmatched bases: 11. Germline V gives CDR1 SGHNT, CDR2 YYREEE (reference sequence). The CDR3 DNA reads TGTGCCAGCAGCGTACCATCTAGCGGGGGTGCGGAGACCCAGTACTTC. Protein: CASSVPSSGGAETQYF.

The chain combines TRBV11-2 with TRBJ2-1; D is ambiguous. CDR1 is SGHAT, CDR2 FQNNGV, per germline. Trimming pared 0 bases from V and 7 bases from J, leaving 7 bases between. This CDR3 contains 13 residues. DNA of the CDR3: TGTGCCAGCAGCTTAGATCTCGGGAATGAGCAGTTCTTC. Protein: CASSLDLGNEQFF.

The chain uses TRBV19 and TRBJ1-4, with 8 bases identical to TRBD1. J gave up 8 bases and V 5 bases, and 10 bases lay outside the gene matches. From germline, CDR1 is LNHDA and CDR2 SQIVND (reference sequence). There are 15 residues in the CDR3. DNA of the CDR3: TGTGCCAGTAGTCTCCGGACAGGGATTAGCGAAAAACTGTTTTTT. Translated: CASSLRTGISEKLFF.

This chain joins TRBV5-1 and TRBJ1-4; 9 bases fit TRBD1. This CDR3 has 15 residues. The trim removed 3 bases at V and 3 bases at J, leaving 3 bases unmatched. Germline values: CDR1 SGHRS, CDR2 YFSETQ. In nucleotides, the CDR3 is TGCGCCAGCAGCTGGGACAGGGCGGCTAATGAAAAACTGTTTTTT. This codes for CASSWDRAANEKLFF. Full variable domain (outside the CDR3, taken from reference TRBV5-1 and TRBJ1-4): KAGVTQTPRYLIKTRGQQVTLSCSPISGHRSVSWYQQTPGQGLQFLFEYFSETQRNKGNFPGRFSGRQFSNSRSEMNVSTLELGDSALYLCASSWDRAANEKLFFGSGTQLSVL.

V and J are TRBV5-1 and TRBJ2-1; D could derive from TRBD1 or TRBD2 (6 bases each). The CDR3 length is 18 residues. CDR1 and CDR2 from the germline V gene are SGHRS and YFSETQ. V gave up 0 bases and J gave up 2 bases, with 18 bases separating them. CDR3 sequence: CASSLAGGRDRTYNEQFF. The CDR3 DNA is TGCGCCAGCAGCTTGGCCGGGGGCCGGGACCGAACCTACAATGAGCAGTTCTTC.

The chain links TRBV28 to TRBJ1-3, with unresolved D. The germline gives CDR1 MDHEN, CDR2 SYDVKM. The V and J ends lost 3 bases and 8 bases respectively, with 14 bases between them. This CDR3 is built from 14 residues. The CDR3 DNA follows: TGTGCCAGCAGTTTGGTAGAAAACAAGGACACCATATATTTT. Translated, it gives CASSLVENKDTIYF.

This clone was detected a few times. Other DNA variants within this sample encode the same CDR3. V is TRBV5-6 and J is TRBJ2-7; 10 positions agree with TRBD1. Trimming at V came to 3 bases and at J to 4 bases, leaving 4 bases not matched to a gene. Germline CDR1 and CDR2: SGHDT and YYEEEE. CDR3 length equals 14 residues. CDR3 residues: CASSSPGQGYEQYF. The CDR3 DNA reads TGTGCCAGCAGCTCTCCGGGACAGGGGTACGAGCAGTACTTC.

The genes are TRBV27 and TRBJ2-7; D not certain. The CDR3 loop spans 15 amino acids. Germline V gene sequence: CDR1 MNHEY, CDR2 SMNVEV (reference sequence). V gave up 3 bases and J gave up 3 bases, with 15 bases separating them. The CDR3 sequence: CASSFRASLFYEQYF. In DNA form, the CDR3 reads TGTGCCAGCAGTTTTAGAGCGTCCCTTTTCTACGAGCAGTACTTC.

This chain links TRBV25-1 with TRBJ2-1; a weak D match, TRBD2 (5 bases). Germline CDR1 is MGHDK and CDR2 is SYGVNS. This CDR3 has 15 amino acids. V lost 5 bases to trimming and J lost 4 bases, with 15 bases between them. The CDR3, as DNA: TGTGCCAGCAGTAGGAGCGGTCAGAGGTACAATGAGCAGTTCTTC. Translation gives CASSRSGQRYNEQFF.

This clone was picked up a small number of times. The chain links TRBV2 to TRBJ2-1; 10 bases map to TRBD2. Germline V CDR1 and CDR2: SNHLY, FYNNEI. V lost 6 bases to trimming and J lost 6 bases; unmatched junction nucleotides: 5. This CDR3 has 14 residues. This CDR3 is CASSAGTSVNEQFF. CDR3 in DNA: TGTGCCAGCAGCGCCGGGACTAGCGTCAATGAGCAGTTCTTC.

In its sample, this clone was seen a few times. V usage is TRBV7-9 and J usage is TRBJ1-1; D gene ambiguous. The CDR3 extends over 13 amino acids. Trimming removed 1 base from V and 5 bases from J, with 8 bases in between. The germline CDR1 and CDR2 sequences are SEHNR and FQNEAQ (reference sequence). The CDR3 DNA is TGTGCCAGCAGCTTAGATTCAGAAACTGAAGCTTTCTTT. As protein: CASSLDSETEAFF. Based on the CDR3 plus reference TRBV7-9 and TRBJ1-1, the full variable domain is DTGVSQNPRHKITKRGQNVTFRCDPISEHNRLYWYRQTLGQGPEFLTYFQNEAQLEKSRLLSDRFSAERPKGSFSTLEIQRTEQGDSAMYLCASSLDSETEAFFGQGTRLTVV.

V gene TRBV7-2 combines with J gene TRBJ2-2; 7 nucleotides agree with TRBD1. CDR3 length: 16 amino acids. Losses at the gene ends were 2 bases for V and 6 bases for J; bases not matched to a gene: 9. The germline CDR1 and CDR2 sequences are SGHTA and FQGNSA. CDR3 sequence reads: CASSLFTGQEAGELFF. The CDR3 coding sequence is TGTGCCAGCAGCTTATTCACCGGACAGGAAGCCGGGGAGCTGTTTTTT.

In regard to this clone: Other DNA sequences within the sample encode an identical CDR3. The chain combines TRBV19 with TRBJ2-5, with D possibly matching TRBD2 (6 bases). With 1 base removed from V and 2 bases from J, the gap between germline ends came to 8 bases. The germline V gene encodes CDR1 LNHDA and CDR2 SQIVND (reference sequence). The CDR3 is 14 amino acids. CDR3 in DNA: TGTGCCAGTAGTATAGGCGGAGGGCAAGAGACCCAGTACTTC. Translating gives CASSIGGGQETQYF.